Below, 14 T cell receptor beta chains from the same sample are listed, as sequenced in a study of blood T cell repertoires in COVID-19. Sequencing used immunoSEQ multiplex PCR; TCRdb keeps in-frame clones, though not all of them. The sample holds some 16,000 clones, 82% seen once. Sequencing was carried out using peripheral blood. Receptors originate from an elderly man with active COVID-19.

This clone was counted once. This chain joins TRBV6-5 and TRBJ2-1; 10 bases line up with TRBD2. The V and J ends lost 10 bases and 5 bases, in that order; junction bases with no gene match: 8. Germline values: CDR1 MNHEY, CDR2 SVGAGI. This CDR3 is built from 14 residues. The CDR3 nucleotides are TGTGCCACCGCCTCAGCGGGAGGGGACAATGAGCAGTTCTTC. This translates into CATASAGGDNEQFF.

This clone showed up just once. Here the CDR3 DNA reads TGTGCCAGCACCCACAGACTCGACAGGCTGGAGACCCAGTACTTC. This sequence encodes CASTHRLDRLETQYF. V gene TRBV28 combines with J gene TRBJ2-5; tentative D call: TRBD1 (6 bases). CDR1 is MDHEN and CDR2 is SYDVKM in the germline V gene. The CDR3 runs 15 residues. Deletions cut 7 bases from V and 5 bases from J, with 20 bases between.

The chain employs TRBV19 and TRBJ1-2; 7 bases line up with TRBD1. Trimming at V came to 5 bases and at J to 1 base, leaving 13 bases not matched to a gene. Looked up from germline, CDR1 is LNHDA and CDR2 is SQIVND (reference sequence). This CDR3 contains 17 residues. CDR3 amino acids: CASSGGQLALINYGYTF. Here the CDR3 DNA reads TGTGCCAGTAGTGGGGGACAGCTTGCCCTGATTAACTATGGCTACACCTTC.

The chain has TRBV6-1 and TRBJ2-7, with 8 bases aligning to TRBD1. V shed 8 bases, J shed 5 bases, and the junction held 8 bases outside the gene matches. The CDR3 has 13 residues. Germline assignment: CDR1 MNHNS and CDR2 SASEGT. The CDR3 nucleotides are TGTGCCAGCCGCGACGGACAGGGCCACGAGCAGTACTTC. It is translated as CASRDGQGHEQYF.

The chain joins TRBV6-1 to TRBJ1-6; D is undetermined. Germline assignment: CDR1 MNHNS and CDR2 SASEGT. The germline V and J ends were trimmed by 0 bases and 11 bases, with 11 bases remaining between them. The CDR3 covers 14 residues. The CDR3 reads CASSEAIGGTPLHF. The CDR3 DNA is TGTGCCAGCAGTGAAGCCATTGGAGGGACACCCCTCCACTTT.

This clone was seen a handful of times. The J gene is TRBJ2-7, the V gene TRBV7-9; maybe TRBD1 (5 bases). V gave up 4 bases and J gave up 5 bases, with 12 bases separating them. From germline, CDR1 is SEHNR and CDR2 FQNEAQ (reference sequence). The CDR3 spans 13 residues. CDR3 protein: CASSYSGRHEQYF. The CDR3 DNA follows: TGTGCCAGCAGCTACTCAGGGCGGCACGAGCAGTACTTC.

The V and J genes are TRBV7-6 and TRBJ2-2, with D possibly being TRBD2 (6 bases). The V and J ends lost 4 bases and 4 bases respectively, with 13 bases between them. The CDR3 runs 15 residues. Germline V gene sequence: CDR1 SGHVS, CDR2 FNYEAQ. In DNA, the CDR3 is TGTGCCAGCAGCTCAGCAAGGCGGGGCACCGGGGAGCTGTTTTTT. This sequence encodes CASSSARRGTGELFF.

V gene TRBV4-1 combines with J gene TRBJ1-4; 8 nucleotides match TRBD1. This CDR3 contains 18 residues. The ends lost 3 bases at V and 8 bases at J; junction bases unmatched: 17. Germline lookup yields CDR1 MGHRA and CDR2 YSYEKL. The CDR3 nucleotides read TGCGCCAGCAGCCAGAGAACAGGGGGTAATAAAGGGACCGAAAAACTGTTTTTT. It specifies CASSQRTGGNKGTEKLFF.

This clone was counted only a few times. CDR3 protein: CASSDDGGTMGGGYTF. The CDR3 DNA reads as TGTGCCAGCAGTGATGATGGGGGAACGATGGGAGGTGGCTACACCTTC. The V and J genes are TRBV2 and TRBJ1-2, with a tentative D call TRBD1 (5 bases). The CDR3 has 16 amino acids. Germline CDR1 SNHLY, CDR2 FYNNEI. The V end lost 3 bases, the J end lost 7 bases, and 21 bases lay between the germline ends.

This rearrangement joins TRBV7-2 to TRBJ2-2; D call uncertain. Trimming left V 3 bases short and J 2 bases short, with 7 bases between. There are 14 residues in the CDR3. From germline, CDR1 is SGHTA and CDR2 FQGNSA. The CDR3, as DNA: TGTGCCAGCAGCTTTCGACACAACACCGGGGAGCTGTTTTTT. Its translation: CASSFRHNTGELFF.

The chain uses TRBV16 and TRBJ2-3; 7 nucleotides align to TRBD2. The J segment lost 6 bases and the V segment lost 6 bases, leaving 12 bases of the junction unmatched. In germline, CDR1 is KGHSY, CDR2 FQNENV. This CDR3 contains 15 residues. This CDR3 is CASRRGNSGSDTQYF. CDR3 DNA sequence: TGTGCCAGCAGAAGAGGTAATAGCGGGTCTGATACGCAGTATTTT.

This clone has just one count. Written as DNA, the CDR3 is TGTGCCAGCAGTTACTCGAGACTAAACACCGGGGAGCTGTTTTTT. This translates into CASSYSRLNTGELFF. The chain couples TRBV6-2 or TRBV6-3 to TRBJ2-2; the D gene is possibly TRBD2 (5 bases). The V and J ends lost 0 bases and 2 bases respectively, with 7 bases between them. The CDR3 extends over 15 amino acids. Germline V gene sequence: CDR1 MNHEY, CDR2 SVGEGT.

The V and J genes are TRBV20-1 and TRBJ1-5, with D unclear. The CDR3 extends over 18 amino acids. Trimming removed 3 bases at V and 6 bases at J, with 27 bases between. CDR1 and CDR2 from the germline V gene are DFQATT and SNEGSKA (reference sequence). The CDR3 is CSASPPLGYESGSQPQHF. CDR3 nucleotides: TGCAGTGCTAGTCCCCCTTTGGGTTACGAGTCAGGAAGTCAGCCCCAGCATTTT.

In this sample, this clone turned up a few times. The V and J genes are TRBV30 and TRBJ1-5; TRBD1 might be the D (6 bases). Germline V gene lookup returns CDR1 GTSNPN and CDR2 SVGIG (reference sequence). V lost 0 bases and J 1 base, leaving 10 bases between the germline ends. The CDR3 loop spans 15 amino acids. This chain's CDR3 is CAWSVGGASNQPQHF. In DNA, the CDR3 is TGTGCCTGGAGTGTGGGGGGGGCGAGCAATCAGCCCCAGCATTTT. Variable domain in full (rest from reference TRBV30 and TRBJ1-5): SQTIHQWPATLVQPVGSPLSLECTVEGTSNPNLYWYRQAAGRGLQLLFYSVGIGQISSEVPQNLSASRPQDRQFILSSKKLLLSDSGFYLCAWSVGGASNQPQHFGDGTRLSIL.